What follows are 26 T cell receptor beta chains derived from one specimen sequenced in a study of early T cells in non-severe SARS-CoV-2 infection. TCRdb itself ran the 5' RACE reads through MiXCR, one entry per CDR3 protein. The sample includes 60,000 to 90,000 distinct CDR3 sequences, about a sixth of them seen just once. Sequencing was carried out using whole blood. Source of these receptors: an adult who was a healthcare worker with PCR-confirmed SARS-CoV-2 infection or an uninfected control (not recorded which).

The chain has TRBV2 and TRBJ1-6; D not certain. V shed 8 bases and J shed 7 bases, with 12 bases lying between them. This CDR3 has 13 amino acids. Germline V lookup: CDR1 SNHLY, CDR2 FYNNEI. The CDR3 DNA reads TGTGCCAGCGTCCCACAAGGGAATTCACCCCTCCACTTT. Encoded protein: CASVPQGNSPLHF.

The rearrangement uses TRBV2 and TRBJ2-3, with 8 bases fitting TRBD2. There are 13 residues in the CDR3. V was clipped by 8 bases and J by 0 bases; unmatched bases: 1. Germline V CDR1 and CDR2: SNHLY, FYNNEI. CDR3 sequence reads: CASRGGSTDTQYF. The CDR3 DNA reads as TGTGCCAGCCGGGGGGGAAGCACAGATACGCAGTATTTT.

The V call is TRBV29-1, the J call TRBJ1-3; 12 bases are shared with TRBD1. The length of the CDR3 is 14 residues. In germline, CDR1 is SQVTM, CDR2 ANQGSEA. V dropped 7 bases and J dropped 2; count of bases not matched to a gene: 3. For the CDR3, the DNA is TGCAGCGGCGGGGACAGGGGGCCTGGAAACACCATATATTTT. This encodes CSGGDRGPGNTIYF.

V usage is TRBV7-9 and J usage is TRBJ2-1; tentatively, D is TRBD2 (6 bases). The CDR3 is made up of 17 amino acids. Trimming removed 5 bases from V and 0 bases from J, with 17 bases in between. Per the germline V gene, CDR1 is SEHNR and CDR2 is FQNEAQ (reference sequence). Written as DNA, the CDR3 is TGTGCCAGCAGCCCTCTAGGCGGGGTCCCCTCCTACAATGAGCAGTTCTTC. Translating it yields CASSPLGGVPSYNEQFF. Supplemented by reference TRBV7-9 and TRBJ2-1, the full variable domain reads DTGVSQNPRHKITKRGQNVTFRCDPISEHNRLYWYRQTLGQGPEFLTYFQNEAQLEKSRLLSDRFSAERPKGSFSTLEIQRTEQGDSAMYLCASSPLGGVPSYNEQFFGPGTRLTVL.

The chain joins TRBV19 to TRBJ2-1; D is unclear. The germline gives CDR1 LNHDA, CDR2 SQIVND (reference sequence). V lost 0 bases, J lost 7 bases, and 7 bases lay in between. The length of the CDR3 is 13 residues. CDR3 sequence reads: CASSIDLRNEQFF. DNA for the CDR3: TGTGCCAGTAGTATAGATTTGAGGAATGAGCAGTTCTTC. The variable domain in full, completed from reference TRBV19 and TRBJ2-1, reads DGGITQSPKYLFRKEGQNVTLSCEQNLNHDAMYWYRQDPGQGLRLIYYSQIVNDFQKGDIAEGYSVSREKKESFPLTVTSAQKNPTAFYLCASSIDLRNEQFFGPGTRLTVL.

The sample holds many counts of this clonotype. The chain joins TRBV4-1 to TRBJ1-1; the match to TRBD1 covers 7 bases. The V gene's germline CDR1 is MGHRA and CDR2 YSYEKL. The V gene end was trimmed by 0 bases and the J gene end by 7 bases; junction bases not matched to a gene: 8. This CDR3 contains 15 residues. CDR3 region: CASSQDRVWTGEAFF. The CDR3, as DNA: TGCGCCAGCAGCCAAGATAGAGTATGGACAGGTGAAGCTTTCTTT.

The table lists this clonotype with a few counts. V gene TRBV6-6 combines with J gene TRBJ2-7, with 8 bases fitting TRBD1. Germline loops: CDR1 MNHNY, CDR2 SVGAGI (reference sequence). The CDR3 totals 15 residues. J was trimmed by 6 bases and V by 1 base; bases with no gene match: 8. CDR3 coding DNA: TGTGCCAGCAGTTACTACAGGGGGTTGGCTTCCGAGCAGTACTTC. Residues: CASSYYRGLASEQYF.

For the CDR3, the DNA is TGTGCCAGCACACTTACAGCGGGGGGCACAGATACGCAGTATTTT. It is translated as CASTLTAGGTDTQYF. The chain joins TRBV25-1 to TRBJ2-3; 8 bases agree with TRBD2. The CDR3 has 15 amino acids. Germline CDR1 and CDR2: MGHDK and SYGVNS. The V and J ends lost 7 bases and 1 base, in that order; junction bases with no gene match: 7.

This clonotype showed up just a few times. The genes are TRBV29-1 and TRBJ2-7; 7 bases agree with TRBD1. Germline values: CDR1 SQVTM, CDR2 ANQGSEA. The CDR3 sequence is 14 residues long. V trimming: 7 bases; J trimming: 3 bases; junction bases outside the gene matches: 12. CDR3 nucleotides: TGCAGCGCCCGTGGGACAGTGAAGGACTACGAGCAGTACTTC. Encoded protein: CSARGTVKDYEQYF.

The V and J genes are TRBV2 and TRBJ1-6; 7 bases are a match to TRBD1. From germline, CDR1 is SNHLY and CDR2 FYNNEI. This CDR3 region has 15 residues. With 3 bases clipped from V and 7 bases from J, the junction kept 6 bases outside the gene matches. The CDR3 nucleotides read TGTGCCAGCAGTGACCGACAGGGTTCGAATTCACCCCTCCACTTT. Translated: CASSDRQGSNSPLHF.

The chain couples TRBV11-3 to TRBJ2-7, with TRBD2 matching 8 bases. The germline V gene encodes CDR1 SGHNT and CDR2 YENEEA. This CDR3 has 13 residues. J was trimmed by 5 bases and V by 3 bases; bases with no gene match: 3. The CDR3 is CASSFSGNHEQYF. In DNA form, the CDR3 reads TGTGCCAGCAGCTTTAGCGGGAACCACGAGCAGTACTTC.

There are a few counts of this clonotype. The genes are TRBV6-6 and TRBJ1-5, with D possibly TRBD1 on 5 matching bases. CDR1 MNHNY and CDR2 SVGAGI come from the germline V gene (reference sequence). Deletions cut 3 bases from V and 0 bases from J, with 24 bases between. The CDR3 loop spans 20 amino acids. The CDR3: CASSYVGATTGPGSNQPQHF. The CDR3 bases are TGTGCCAGCAGTTATGTCGGGGCGACTACCGGACCGGGTAGCAATCAGCCCCAGCATTTT.

This clonotype was counted between two and nine times. The CDR3 region has the DNA TGTGCCATCAGTGGGGACAGGGAGGTCAATGGCTACACCTTC. Translation gives CAISGDREVNGYTF. The gene calls are TRBV10-3 and TRBJ1-2; 9 bases line up with TRBD1. The germline gives CDR1 ENHRY, CDR2 SYGVKD. CDR3 length: 14 amino acids. Trimming took 4 bases from V and 6 from J; bases not matched to a gene: 6.

In this sample, this clonotype turned up a few times. This rearrangement joins TRBV19 to TRBJ2-3; no clear D. Trimming removed 3 bases from V and 4 bases from J, with 11 bases in between. CDR1 and CDR2 from the germline V gene are LNHDA and SQIVND (reference sequence). This CDR3 contains 14 residues. This chain's CDR3 is CASSIQLGPDTQYF. The CDR3, as DNA: TGTGCCAGTAGTATTCAGTTAGGCCCAGATACGCAGTATTTT. The full variable domain, in which reference TRBV19 and TRBJ2-3 provide the parts outside the CDR3, is DGGITQSPKYLFRKEGQNVTLSCEQNLNHDAMYWYRQDPGQGLRLIYYSQIVNDFQKGDIAEGYSVSREKKESFPLTVTSAQKNPTAFYLCASSIQLGPDTQYFGPGTRLTVL.

This sequence joins TRBV12-3 or TRBV12-4 and TRBJ2-7; maybe TRBD2 (6 bases). V gave up 1 base and J gave up 2 bases, with 9 bases separating them. The CDR3 covers 14 residues. The CDR3 sequence is CASSLGGDPYEQYF. The CDR3 DNA sequence: TGTGCCAGCAGTTTAGGGGGGGACCCCTACGAGCAGTACTTC.

The chain couples TRBV27 to TRBJ2-5; possible D gene TRBD1, 6 bases. There are 14 residues in the CDR3. Germline-derived CDR1 and CDR2 are MNHEY and SMNVEV (reference sequence). V lost 8 bases and J lost 1, with 14 bases in between. The DNA of the CDR3 is TGTGCCAGCCAGAGATACAGGGTCCAAGAGACCCAGTACTTC. Encoded protein: CASQRYRVQETQYF.

This clonotype occurred many times. The chain carries TRBV24-1 and TRBJ2-6, with TRBD2 matching over 8 bases. This CDR3 has 17 amino acids. The germline V gene encodes CDR1 KGHDR and CDR2 SFDVKD. V gave up 3 bases and J gave up 0 bases; unmatched junction bases: 3. The CDR3 loop is CATSDPREGSGANVLTF. In DNA, the CDR3 is TGTGCCACCAGTGATCCCCGGGAGGGCTCTGGGGCCAACGTCCTGACTTTC.

This clonotype came up a few times. The chain is built from TRBV27 and TRBJ2-3; 12 bases line up with TRBD2. This CDR3 comprises 16 residues. The germline CDR1 and CDR2 sequences are MNHEY and SMNVEV (reference sequence). The V and J ends lost 5 bases and 2 bases, in that order; junction bases with no gene match: 5. The CDR3 is CASSLRTSGNTDTQYF. The CDR3 DNA reads as TGTGCCAGCAGTCTCCGGACTAGCGGGAACACAGATACGCAGTATTTT.

The V gene is TRBV29-1, the J gene TRBJ2-7; possible D gene TRBD2, 7 bases. CDR3 length: 12 residues. Trimming removed 3 bases at V and 9 bases at J, with 15 bases between. Looked up from germline, CDR1 is SQVTM and CDR2 is ANQGSEA. The CDR3 coding sequence is TGCAGCGTTGAGGGGGGGGCAGCGGTGCAGTACTTC. This sequence encodes CSVEGGAAVQYF.

This clonotype was observed a handful of times. The chain carries TRBV18 and TRBJ2-5, with 8 bases aligning to TRBD1. With 5 bases clipped from V and 4 bases from J, the junction kept 3 bases outside the gene matches. From germline, CDR1 is KGHSH and CDR2 LQKENI. CDR3 length: 13 amino acids. This CDR3 reads CASSSTGAETQYF. The CDR3 coding sequence is TGTGCCAGCTCATCGACAGGGGCAGAGACCCAGTACTTC.

V gene TRBV12-3 or TRBV12-4 combines with J gene TRBJ2-7, with a weak D call TRBD1 (6 bases). There are 11 residues in the CDR3. The ends were cut back, 2 bases at V and 12 bases at J, with 11 bases in the middle. The chain's CDR3 is CASSLTGYRYF. The CDR3 region has the DNA TGTGCCAGCAGTTTAACAGGGTATAGGTACTTC.

This clonotype was seen a handful of times. The V and J genes are TRBV29-1 and TRBJ1-2; a possible D gene is TRBD1 (5 bases). This CDR3 is built from 12 residues. The germline V and J ends were trimmed by 7 bases and 2 bases, with 11 bases remaining between them. CDR1 SQVTM and CDR2 ANQGSEA come from the germline V gene. The CDR3 region is CSGSQGNYGYTF. Here the CDR3 DNA reads TGCAGCGGGTCGCAGGGAAACTATGGCTACACCTTC.

The chain is built from TRBV24-1 and TRBJ2-1; TRBD1 matches 8 bases. This CDR3 contains 14 residues. Losses at the gene ends were 3 bases for V and 7 bases for J; bases not matched to a gene: 4. From germline, CDR1 is KGHDR and CDR2 SFDVKD. In DNA form, the CDR3 reads TGTGCCACCAGTGATGCTCGGACAGGGAATGAGCAGTTCTTC. This encodes CATSDARTGNEQFF.

This clonotype was counted only a few times. The CDR3 coding sequence is TGTGCCAGCAGTAGTGGGACAGGGAGGGCTAATGAAAAACTGTTTTTT. Its translation is CASSSGTGRANEKLFF. The chain combines TRBV12-3 or TRBV12-4 with TRBJ1-4; 9 bases are a match to TRBD1. Unmatched junction bases numbered 7, after V lost 5 bases and J lost 3 bases. This CDR3 contains 16 residues.

The genes are TRBV7-9 and TRBJ2-7; tentative D call: TRBD2 (5 bases). Per germline, CDR1 SEHNR and CDR2 FQNEAQ (reference sequence). Trimming pared 0 bases from V and 0 bases from J, leaving 9 bases between. The CDR3 has 15 amino acids. The CDR3: CASSLAGRASYEQYF. For the CDR3, the DNA is TGTGCCAGCAGCTTAGCCGGGCGGGCCTCCTACGAGCAGTACTTC.

The chain carries TRBV4-1 and TRBJ1-5, with 8 bases fitting TRBD1. CDR1 and CDR2 (germline): MGHRA, YSYEKL. V trimming: 4 bases; J trimming: 5 bases; junction bases outside the gene matches: 7. The CDR3 spans 15 residues. The CDR3 coding sequence is TGCGCCAGCAGCCCGGGAAGGGACAGGTATCAGCCCCAGCATTTT. Its protein product is CASSPGRDRYQPQHF.